The sequence of this T cell receptor beta chain was determined in a study of control samples from healthy donors and cancer patients (dated by TCRdb to about 2020). Libraries were built with the immunoSEQ multiplex PCR assay. This is the immuneACCESS table as TCRdb keeps it, with only in-frame sequences that have V and J called. A part of the clones is gone; compared with another copy, unresolved V genes explain less than half, and the rest is unexplained. The sample data list about 20,000 clones, and around 84% of these were observed just once. 29% of the sample lies in the top ten. Including the terminal cysteine and phenylalanine, the CDR3 comprises 14 residues. The read is trimmed to its CDR3 DNA, 42 bases read in frame from base 1. Reading the germline V gene gives CDR1 SGHDN and CDR2 FVKESK. Trimming costs V 2 bases and J 2 bases, and their ends lie 8 bases apart. Concerning this clone itself: Its antigen is still unknown. No quality values exist for individual bases; no much larger clone is one base distant.

This TCR was sampled from a woman aged 70 to 79 with lung cancer. The receptor chain draws on TRBV14 and TRBJ2-3; the D gene cannot be named for sure. The sequenced material came from PBMCs. The DNA reads as follows: TGTGCCAGCAGCCAACTCAGACACACAGATACGCAGTATTTT. Its protein is CASSQLRHTDTQYF. The full variable domain, with segments outside the CDR3 supplied by the reference TRBV14 and TRBJ2-3 proteins, appears as EAGVTQFPSHSVIEKGQTVTLRCDPISGHDNLYWYRRVMGKEIKFLLHFVKESKQDESGMPNNRFLAERTGGTYSTLKVQPAELEDSGVYFCASSQLRHTDTQYFGPGTRLTVL.